This TCR beta chain appears in the sequencing data of a study of cytomegalovirus exposure and HLA in healthy donors. This clone was found a few times. PCR employed 60 Vbeta and 13 Jbeta primers. Assay used: immunoSEQ multiplex PCR; TCRdb lists only in-frame clones, some missing. Of nearly 200,000 clones listed, about nine tenths are singletons. Trimming took 1 base from V and 8 from J, leaving 14 bases between them. Germline lookup yields CDR1 MGHRA and CDR2 YSYEKL. The CDR3 is 14 residues long. Sequenced input: PBMCs. The chain recombines TRBV4-1 with TRBJ1-2; D is possibly TRBD1 (6 bases). This receptor was identified in a man in his thirties or forties in good health and CMV-seronegative. The CDR3 sequence: CASSQVWQGLGYTF. The CDR3 region has the DNA TGCGCCAGCAGCCAAGTCTGGCAGGGGCTAGGCTACACCTTC.